Listed below are T cell receptor beta chains from one sample, sequenced in a study of blood T cell repertoires in COVID-19. Repertoires were generated with immunoSEQ multiplex PCR, while TCRdb's copy carries only in-frame clones and drops some. The sample shows tens of thousands of clones, roughly 70% of them seen only once. The sequencing sample was made of peripheral blood. The receptors shown here come from a woman in her 70s with acute or convalescent COVID-19. CDR3s include the opening cysteine and the closing phenylalanine or tryptophan. D genes are given only for firm matches. Rows give clone size only sometimes, using once, few, many, or a class for an expanded clone.

>few|TRBJ2-1|TRBV11-1|TRBD2
TGTGCCAGCAGCTTGGGGGGGGGTTTCGCCTACAATGAGCAGTTCTTC
CASSLGGGFAYNEQFF
>NA|TRBJ1-5|TRBV11-3|NA
TGTGCCAGCAGCTTAAATCGACAGGCTAAGGTGCAGCCCCAGCATTTT
CASSLNRQAKVQPQHF
>NA|TRBJ2-1|TRBV3-1/TRBV3-2|NA
TGTGCCAGCAGCCAAGATCTATTCTCAAATGAGCAGTTCTTC
CASSQDLFSNEQFF
>NA|TRBJ2-3|TRBV28|NA
TGTGCCAGCAGTTCTCCAGGGGCAGATACGCAGTATTTT
CASSSPGADTQYF
>NA|TRBJ1-1|TRBV2|NA
TGTGCCAGCAGTTACAGTGTGAACACTGAAGCTTTCTTT
CASSYSVNTEAFF
>NA|TRBJ1-6|TRBV9|TRBD1
TGTGCCAGCAGCGTAGAAGGACAGGGGGCTAATTCACCCCTCCACTTT
CASSVEGQGANSPLHF
>once|TRBJ2-7|TRBV11-2|TRBD2
TGTGCCAGCAGCCCTACAAAGGGACTAGCGGGAGTGAAGCAGTACTTC
CASSPTKGLAGVKQYF
>NA|TRBJ2-5|TRBV14|NA
TGTGCCAGCAGCCAGTCGACAGGACTGACCCAGTACTTC
CASSQSTGLTQYF
>NA|TRBJ2-2|TRBV7-6|TRBD1
TGTGCCAGCAGCCAAGGTTTATTTTCACAGGGGGACACCGGGGAGCTGTTTTTT
CASSQGLFSQGDTGELFF
>NA|TRBJ1-2|TRBV7-6|TRBD1
TGTGCCAGCAGCCCACGGACAGGGGGAATAGAGGATGGCTACACCTTC
CASSPRTGGIEDGYTF
>NA|TRBJ2-3|TRBV24-1|NA
TGTGCCACCAGCTCCGCGACAGATACGCAGTATTTT
CATSSATDTQYF
>few|TRBJ1-6|TRBV4-1|TRBD1
TGCGCCAGCAGCCAATTATTGGGACAGGGAATTAGGTCCTATAATTCACCCCTCCACTTT
CASSQLLGQGIRSYNSPLHF
>NA|TRBJ2-2|TRBV9|TRBD2
TGTGCCAGCAGCGTCGGGAGGGGGTACGGCACCGGGGAGCTGTTTTTT
CASSVGRGYGTGELFF
>NA|TRBJ1-1|TRBV7-8|TRBD1
TGTGCCAGCAGCCTCAGGGACAGCTACACTGAAGCTTTCTTT
CASSLRDSYTEAFF
>NA|TRBJ2-1|TRBV20-1|NA
TGCAGTGCTAGCCAGGGGAATGAGCAGTTCTTC
CSASQGNEQFF
>NA|TRBJ1-5|TRBV1|NA
TGCACCAGCAGCCCAGAAGCTAGCAATCAGCCCCAGCATTTT
CTSSPEASNQPQHF
>once|TRBJ2-3|TRBV18|NA
TGTGCCAGCAGCCAGGGGGATCGGGGGACGCAGTATTTT
CASSQGDRGTQYF
>NA|TRBJ2-7|TRBV2|NA
TGTGCCAGCACCTGGGGGGAGGCTGGGGAGCAGTACTTC
CASTWGEAGEQYF
>NA|TRBJ1-2|TRBV2|NA
TGTGCCAGCACCCGGACAGAACACTATGGCTACACCTTC
CASTRTEHYGYTF
>NA|TRBJ2-7|TRBV7-9|TRBD2
TGTGCCAGCAGCTACTGGACTAGCGGGACGGCTGAGCAGTACTTC
CASSYWTSGTAEQYF
>NA|TRBJ2-1|TRBV6-1|NA
TGTGCCAGCAGTGAGAGAGTCAATGAGCAGTTCTTC
CASSERVNEQFF
>NA|TRBJ1-2|TRBV7-9|TRBD1
TGTGCCAGCAGCCCCGGGACAGGGCTCGGCTACACCTTC
CASSPGTGLGYTF
>NA|TRBJ2-3|TRBV24-1|NA
TGTGCCACCAGGGCTCCTAGCACAGATACGCAGTATTTT
CATRAPSTDTQYF
>NA|TRBJ1-6|TRBV2|TRBD1
TGTGCCAGCAGTGAAGAGGACAGGGTATATTCACCCCTCCACTTT
CASSEEDRVYSPLHF
>NA|TRBJ1-4|TRBV5-4|NA
TGTGCCAGCAGCCCCGACATTCGCCCCGAAAAACTGTTTTTT
CASSPDIRPEKLFF
>NA|TRBJ1-1|TRBV3-1/TRBV3-2|NA
TGTGCCAGCAGCCTCGGTAGCGGGGGAAACACTGAAGCTTTCTTT
CASSLGSGGNTEAFF
>NA|TRBJ1-5|TRBV2|NA
TGTGCCAGCAGTGAACTGGGGATGGGGCAACAGCCCCAGCATTTT
CASSELGMGQQPQHF
>few|TRBJ1-2|TRBV2|NA
TGTGCCAGCAGGCTAGATCTTAACTATGGCTACACCTTC
CASRLDLNYGYTF
>NA|TRBJ2-1|TRBV28|TRBD2
TGTGCCAGCACGCTAGCGGGAGTAAAGGCCTACAATGAGCAGTTCTTC
CASTLAGVKAYNEQFF